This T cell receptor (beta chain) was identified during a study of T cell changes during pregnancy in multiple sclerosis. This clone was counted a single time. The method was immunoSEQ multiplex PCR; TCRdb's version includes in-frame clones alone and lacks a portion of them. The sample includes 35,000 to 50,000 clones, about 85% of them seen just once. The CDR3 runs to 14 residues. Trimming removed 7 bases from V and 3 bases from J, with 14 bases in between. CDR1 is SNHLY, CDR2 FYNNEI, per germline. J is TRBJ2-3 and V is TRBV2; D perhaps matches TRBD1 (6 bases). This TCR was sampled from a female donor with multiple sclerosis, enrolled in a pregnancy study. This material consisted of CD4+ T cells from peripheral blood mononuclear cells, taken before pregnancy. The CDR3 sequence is CASINGRGTDTQYF. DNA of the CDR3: TGTGCCAGCATCAATGGCAGGGGAACAGATACGCAGTATTTT.